These T cell receptor beta chains were read from a single sample in a study of human T cells and chemical hapten exposure. TCRdb passed the RACE reads through MiXCR, listing each CDR3 protein once. The sample carries about 350,000 distinct CDR3 sequences, 4.5% to 5.5% recorded once. The sample consisted of whole blood, taken in connection with sensitization to the hapten diphenylcyclopropenone (DPC). The receptors originated from a woman aged 18-35 years with alopecia areata. Some clones in this sample may be carry-over from other donors' samples. Both conserved end residues are part of each CDR3. The order of the fields is clone size, J gene, V gene, D gene, CDR3 DNA, CDR3 protein. D genes are given only for firm matches. Not every row has a clone size; where given, it reads once, few, many or a size class.

many TRBJ2-2 TRBV2 NA TGTGCCAGCAGCACAGGTTCCGGGGAGCTGTTTTTT CASSTGSGELFF
many TRBJ2-3 TRBV6-1 NA TGTGCCAGCAGTGAATTTGTAGATACGCAGTATTTT CASSEFVDTQYF
few TRBJ2-7 TRBV4-3 NA TGCGCCAGCAGCCAAGACAGGGTGACCTCCTACGAGCAGTACTTC CASSQDRVTSYEQYF
NA TRBJ1-4 TRBV20-1 NA TGCAGTGCTAGGGCGGCAGGGGCGAATGAAAAACTGTTTTTT CSARAAGANEKLFF
many TRBJ1-4 TRBV12-3/TRBV12-4 TRBD1 TGTGCCAGCAGTCCGACACAGGGGTTAAATGAAAAACTGTTTTTT CASSPTQGLNEKLFF
few TRBJ2-2 TRBV4-3 TRBD1 TGCGCCAGCAGCCGGGACAGGGGCCCGAACACCGGGGAGCTGTTTTTT CASSRDRGPNTGELFF
many TRBJ2-1 TRBV6-2/TRBV6-3 NA TGTGCCAGCTCCTGGGGGAATGAGCAGTTCTTC CASSWGNEQFF
NA TRBJ1-4 TRBV6-1 NA TGTGCCAGCAGTGAAGCCGACGGGGGACGGGTAAAACTGTTTTTT CASSEADGGRVKLFF
few TRBJ2-4 TRBV4-3 TRBD2 TGCGCCAGCAGCCCGACTAGCGGGGGCCCGGGCATTCAGTACTTC CASSPTSGGPGIQYF
many TRBJ2-3 TRBV20-1 NA TGCAGTGCGGGGGCCCATAGCACAGATACGCAGTATTTT CSAGAHSTDTQYF
few TRBJ2-5 TRBV6-5 NA TGTGCCAGCACCTTCGATGGTCGTGGGACCCAGTACTTC CASTFDGRGTQYF
few TRBJ1-1 TRBV6-2/TRBV6-3 NA TGTGCCAGCAGTTACGCCCCCACTGAAGCTTTCTTT CASSYAPTEAFF
few TRBJ1-5 TRBV20-1 TRBD1 TGCGGAACAGGGGGCCGAGGCAATCAGCCCCAGCATTTT CGTGGRGNQPQHF
few TRBJ1-1 TRBV29-1 TRBD1 TGCAGCGTCCAGGGACAGCCGGGCACTGAAGCTTTCTTT CSVQGQPGTEAFF
NA TRBJ1-6 TRBV6-5 NA TGTGCCAGCAGAGGGGGGGATAGTTCCTATAATTCACCCCTCCACTTT CASRGGDSSYNSPLHF
NA TRBJ2-1 TRBV6-2/TRBV6-3 NA TGTGCCAGCAGTTACCGGGACCCGTGGGGGAGCTCCTACAATGAGCAGTTCTTC CASSYRDPWGSSYNEQFF
many TRBJ2-2 TRBV12-3/TRBV12-4 NA TGTGCCAGCCTAACAGGGAACACCGGGGAGCTGTTTTTT CASLTGNTGELFF
NA TRBJ2-1 TRBV6-5 TRBD2 TGTGCCAGCAGTTACTCTTGGGCTAGCGGCAATGAGCAGTTCTTC CASSYSWASGNEQFF
many TRBJ2-5 TRBV5-1 TRBD2 TGCGCCAGCAGCCGGGGGGGGCCGGAGGAAGAGACCCAGTACTTC CASSRGGPEEETQYF
NA TRBJ1-2 TRBV6-6 TRBD1 TGTGCCAGCACCTCCGCTGCAGGGGGGTTCTATGGCTACACCTTC CASTSAAGGFYGYTF
many TRBJ2-7 TRBV20-1 NA TGCAGTGCTACGACGGGACTCTCCTACGAGCAGTACTTC CSATTGLSYEQYF
few TRBJ1-1 TRBV12-3/TRBV12-4 NA TGTGCCAGCAGTCCATCATTAGGTCACACTGAAGCTTTCTTT CASSPSLGHTEAFF
few TRBJ2-3 TRBV6-5 NA TGTGCCAGCAGTCCCCGGGACTTCCGAATAGATACGCAGTATTTT CASSPRDFRIDTQYF
NA TRBJ1-3 TRBV7-9 NA TGTGCCAGCGGATGGGGTGGGGCCAGCTCTGGAAACACCATATATTTT CASGWGGASSGNTIYF
NA TRBJ1-4 TRBV5-4 TRBD1 TGTGCCAGCAGCTTGGAGACAGGGGGCGGTTCTAATGAAAAACTGTTTTTT CASSLETGGGSNEKLFF
many TRBJ1-6 TRBV10-3 NA TGTGCCATCAGTGCGACAGATTATAATTCACCCCTCCACTTT CAISATDYNSPLHF
few TRBJ1-6 TRBV6-5 TRBD1 TGTGCCAGCAGTAGACAGGGGACAATCAATAATTCACCCCTCCACTTT CASSRQGTINNSPLHF
few TRBJ1-1 TRBV28 NA TGTGCCAGCAGTCTCCGTATAGCCGTCGGGGTTGAAGCTTTCTTT CASSLRIAVGVEAFF
many TRBJ2-2 TRBV29-1 NA TGCAGCGTTGAAGATTCGAACGGGGAGCTGTTTTTT CSVEDSNGELFF
few TRBJ1-1 TRBV12-3/TRBV12-4 NA TGTGCCAGCAGTAAATCTCTGAACACTGAAGCTTTCTTT CASSKSLNTEAFF
NA TRBJ1-2 TRBV19 TRBD1 TGTGCCAGTAGGACTCAGGGGGCGCTTGGCTACACCTTC CASRTQGALGYTF
few TRBJ1-2 TRBV6-2/TRBV6-3 NA TGTGCCAGCAGTTCACGCGTGGTGGGCTACACCTTC CASSSRVVGYTF
NA TRBJ1-4 TRBV5-1 NA TGCGCCAGCAGCCGCTCGGGGGCTGTAACTAATGAAAAACTGTTTTTT CASSRSGAVTNEKLFF
few TRBJ1-1 TRBV12-3/TRBV12-4 NA TGTGCCAGCAGTTTTGCGGGTGGGGAGACTGAAGCTTTCTTT CASSFAGGETEAFF
many TRBJ1-3 TRBV5-1 NA TGCGCCAGCAGCTTGGGCGGGTACTCTGGAAACACCATATATTTT CASSLGGYSGNTIYF
few TRBJ2-1 TRBV4-3 TRBD2 TGCGCCAGCAGCCAAGGACCTAGCGGGGGGTACAATGAGCAGTTCTTC CASSQGPSGGYNEQFF
many TRBJ2-2 TRBV13 NA TGTGCCAGCAGCTTATTAGGGACGTTCCTATCGAACACCGGGGAGCTGTTTTTT CASSLLGTFLSNTGELFF
NA TRBJ1-2 TRBV5-4 NA TGTGCCAGCAGCTTGGTAGGCCAGGACTATGGCTACACCTTC CASSLVGQDYGYTF
NA TRBJ1-5 TRBV6-1 TRBD1 TGTGCCAGCAGTGAACAGGGGGGGAGCAATCAGCCCCAGCATTTT CASSEQGGSNQPQHF
few TRBJ1-4 TRBV7-9 NA TGTGCCCTTGCAACTAATGAAAAACTGTTTTTT CALATNEKLFF
many TRBJ2-3 TRBV24-1 TRBD2 TGTGCCACCAGTGACTACGGGACTAGCGGGCCTCATGATACGCAGTATTTT CATSDYGTSGPHDTQYF
NA TRBJ1-5 TRBV25-1 TRBD1 TGTGCCAGCAGCCAGGGACAGGGTAGACAGCCCCAGCATTTT CASSQGQGRQPQHF
few TRBJ1-1 TRBV5-1 TRBD1 TGCGCCAGCAGCTCTGGACAGGGGGCTTCTGAAGCTTTCTTT CASSSGQGASEAFF
many TRBJ2-2 TRBV4-3 NA TGCGCCAGCAGCCAGGGGCCGGGCACCGGGGAGCTGTTTTTT CASSQGPGTGELFF
few TRBJ2-3 TRBV6-6 NA TGTGCCAGCAGTTACTCGGGCAGGCAAGGGACAGATACGCAGTATTTT CASSYSGRQGTDTQYF